These 9 T cell receptor beta chains share one sample of origin, sequenced in a study of CD8 T cells in Susac syndrome. It was with random hexamers that about 0.45 to 1 ug RNA was reverse transcribed. MiXCR, applied by TCRdb to the immunoSEQ multiplex PCR reads, yields one record per CDR3 protein. The data show approximately 190,000 distinct CDR3 sequences, 85% to 95% seen once. Sequencing used CD4+ T cells from PBMCs. Source of these receptors: a human donor in good health.

This chain connects TRBV20-1 to TRBJ2-2; no definite D call. Trimming left V 5 bases short and J 1 base short, with 8 bases between. The CDR3 sequence is 13 residues long. Germline CDR1 reads DFQATT; CDR2 reads SNEGSKA (reference sequence). The CDR3 nucleotides are TGCAGTGCTGGCGGCAAGAACACCGGGGAGCTGTTTTTT. Translating it yields CSAGGKNTGELFF.

The chain joins TRBV3-1 to TRBJ2-1; 7 bases line up with TRBD1. V was clipped by 5 bases and J by 5 bases; unmatched bases: 3. The CDR3 runs to 13 residues. Per germline, CDR1 LGHDT and CDR2 YNNKEL (reference sequence). CDR3 bases: TGTGCCAGCAGCGGGACAGATCACAATGAGCAGTTCTTC. Its translation is CASSGTDHNEQFF.

The chain's CDR3 is CAISESGRGYGSQHF. DNA for the CDR3: TGTGCCATCAGTGAGTCGGGCAGGGGTTATGGTTCCCAGCATTTT. The rearrangement uses TRBV10-3 and TRBJ1-5; TRBD1 might be the D (6 bases). This CDR3 has 15 residues. V was clipped by 0 bases and J by 11 bases, with 17 bases between them. Germline V gives CDR1 ENHRY, CDR2 SYGVKD.

This clonotype was seen once. V and J are TRBV5-6 and TRBJ2-7; no clear D gene. CDR1 and CDR2 from the germline V gene are SGHDT and YYEEEE. The CDR3 has 11 amino acids. V lost 2 bases, J lost 7 bases, and 7 bases lay in between. The CDR3 here is CASSFMWEQYF. The CDR3 nucleotides read TGTGCCAGCAGCTTCATGTGGGAGCAGTACTTC.

This chain uses TRBV29-1 with TRBJ1-1, with unresolved D. The length of the CDR3 is 10 residues. The ends were cut back, 4 bases at V and 8 bases at J, with 8 bases in the middle. CDR1 SQVTM and CDR2 ANQGSEA come from the germline V gene. The CDR3 DNA sequence: TGCAGCGTTGTCGGGGAGGAAGCTTTCTTT. It encodes CSVVGEEAFF.

The CDR3: CSARVIRGGAYDTQYF. CDR3 bases: TGCAGTGCTAGGGTCATCCGCGGGGGGGCCTACGATACGCAGTATTTT. The chain has TRBV20-1 and TRBJ2-3, with 9 bases matching TRBD2. CDR1 and CDR2 (germline): DFQATT, SNEGSKA (reference sequence). V was pared by 3 bases and J by 6 bases, with 13 bases of the junction left unmatched. CDR3 length: 16 amino acids.

This chain links TRBV29-1 with TRBJ2-5; D not certain. Trimming took off 7 bases at V and 1 base at J, with 13 bases between the two ends. The CDR3 totals 13 residues. Germline V gene lookup returns CDR1 SQVTM and CDR2 ANQGSEA. This CDR3 is CSAGWGIQETQYF. In nucleotides, the CDR3 is TGCAGCGCCGGCTGGGGAATCCAAGAGACCCAGTACTTC. Full variable domain (outside the CDR3, taken from reference TRBV29-1 and TRBJ2-5): SAVISQKPSRDICQRGTSLTIQCQVDSQVTMMFWYRQQPGQSLTLIATANQGSEATYESGFVIDKFPISRPNLTFSTLTVSNMSPEDSSIYLCSAGWGIQETQYFGPGTRLLVL.

This rearrangement joins TRBV29-1 to TRBJ1-5, with a possible D match to TRBD1 (6 bases). Per germline, CDR1 SQVTM and CDR2 ANQGSEA. The V and J ends lost 6 bases and 5 bases respectively, with 14 bases between them. This CDR3 contains 13 residues. This CDR3 reads CSVARGRDQPQHF. CDR3 sequence (DNA): TGCAGCGTCGCCAGGGGAAGAGATCAGCCCCAGCATTTT. Full variable domain (remainder filled in from reference TRBV29-1 and TRBJ1-5): SAVISQKPSRDICQRGTSLTIQCQVDSQVTMMFWYRQQPGQSLTLIATANQGSEATYESGFVIDKFPISRPNLTFSTLTVSNMSPEDSSIYLCSVARGRDQPQHFGDGTRLSIL.

The chain uses TRBV28 and TRBJ1-5, with 8 bases lining up with TRBD1. Trimming cost V 6 bases and J 6 bases; bases outside gene matches: 4. Germline CDR1 is MDHEN and CDR2 is SYDVKM. CDR3 length: 13 residues. CDR3 nucleotides: TGTGCCAGCAGGACAGGGGTAAGTCAGCCCCAGCATTTT. Translation: CASRTGVSQPQHF.